This T cell receptor (beta chain) is from a study of cytomegalovirus exposure and HLA in healthy donors. CDR1 and CDR2 (germline): SGHAT, FQNNGV. The CDR3 extends over 15 amino acids. After removal of 0 bases from V and 7 bases from J, the junction contained 2 bases not matched to a gene. In the PCR, 60 Vbeta and 13 Jbeta primers were used. Profiling relied on immunoSEQ multiplex PCR, and the TCRdb table lists in-frame clones only, not all of them. The profile covers some 99,000 clones, with about two thirds appearing a single time and approximately 5.5% taken by the ten largest. At sampling all donors were nominally healthy, likely with unrecorded immune exposures. Study-wide results and caveats: Reportedly, HLA-A and HLA-B alleles of most subjects were accurately predicted from TCR beta. Beyond CMV serostatus, there was no information to go on about immune exposure. A few chains tied to CMV proved CMV antigen-specific in vitro.

Remarks on this clone: Its matching antigen is unknown.

This sequence joins TRBV11-2 and TRBJ1-5, with 11 bases that match TRBD1. Sequenced sample: PBMCs. The receptor was isolated from a woman in her seventies in good health and CMV-seropositive. The CDR3 region is CASSLDGTGGQPQHF. CDR3 DNA: TGTGCCAGCAGCTTAGATGGGACAGGGGGACAGCCCCAGCATTTT.